This T cell receptor (beta chain) appears in the sequencing data of a study of blood T cell repertoires in COVID-19. Measured with immunoSEQ multiplex PCR; TCRdb has only the in-frame clones, and not every one. The table includes 300,000 to 350,000 clones, about nine tenths detected once. Trimming removed 4 bases from V and 4 bases from J; junction bases left unmatched: 3. The V gene's germline CDR1 is MGHDK and CDR2 SYGVNS. The CDR3 has 13 amino acids. The clonotype comes from a woman aged 25 to 39 with COVID-19, enrolled during active disease. Specimen: peripheral blood. This rearrangement joins TRBV25-1 to TRBJ2-7, with 8 positions matching TRBD1. This CDR3 reads CASSGTGLYEQYF. The DNA of the CDR3 is TGTGCCAGCAGTGGGACAGGGTTGTACGAGCAGTACTTC.